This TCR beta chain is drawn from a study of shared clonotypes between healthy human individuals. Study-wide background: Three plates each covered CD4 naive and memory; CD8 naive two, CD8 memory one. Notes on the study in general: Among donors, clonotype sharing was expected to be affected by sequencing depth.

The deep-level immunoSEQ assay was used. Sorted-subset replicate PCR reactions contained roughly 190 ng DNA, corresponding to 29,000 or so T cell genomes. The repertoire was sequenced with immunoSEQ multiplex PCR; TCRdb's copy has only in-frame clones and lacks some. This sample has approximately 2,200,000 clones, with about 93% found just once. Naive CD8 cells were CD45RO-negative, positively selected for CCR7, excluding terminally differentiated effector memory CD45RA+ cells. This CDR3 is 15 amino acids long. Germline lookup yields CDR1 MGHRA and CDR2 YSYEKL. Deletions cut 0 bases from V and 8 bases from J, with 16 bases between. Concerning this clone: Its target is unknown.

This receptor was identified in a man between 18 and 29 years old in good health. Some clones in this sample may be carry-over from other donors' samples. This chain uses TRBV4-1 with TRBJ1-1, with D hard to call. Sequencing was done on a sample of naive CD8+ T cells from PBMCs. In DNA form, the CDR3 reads TGCGCCAGCAGCCAAGAGTCCGGGCGAGGTATCGAAGCTTTCTTT. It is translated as CASSQESGRGIEAFF.